This TCR beta chain was captured in a study of blood T cell repertoires in COVID-19. About the study: The origin of the acute and convalescent COVID-19 samples was the United States, Italy and Spain. Sources were T cells, B-cell-depleted T cells, or PBMCs; the material itself was cDNA or gDNA.

In the original workflow: Cell counts per sample came from amplifying reference gene primers. Assay: immunoSEQ multiplex PCR; the TCRdb copy retains only in-frame clones and omits some. V and J calls and clone size are as listed in that table; D and trimming were resolved from the DNA. The sample carries fewer than 250,000 clones, around nine tenths recorded once. The germline gives CDR1 KGHSH, CDR2 LQKENI. V was cut by 0 bases and J by 0 bases, with 3 bases left in between. This CDR3 is 13 amino acids long. This TCR came from a woman aged 55 to 70 with acute or convalescent COVID-19. The sequencing input was peripheral blood. The rearrangement links TRBV18 to TRBJ2-7; D gene uncertain. The CDR3 DNA reads as TGTGCCAGCTCACCACCTAGCTCCTACGAGCAGTACTTC. Translated: CASSPPSSYEQYF.